Listed below are T cell receptor beta chains from one sample, sequenced in a study of shared clonotypes between healthy human individuals. Sequenced by immunoSEQ multiplex PCR; TCRdb stores in-frame clones only, minus some. The sample has 2,100,000 or so clones, about 94% seen once. Material: naive CD4+ T cells sorted from blood. The source is a man younger than 35 in good health. Both conserved end residues are part of each CDR3. D genes are given only for firm matches. Expanded clones get a size class; other rows say once, few or many, or leave the size out.

>TRBJ2-7|NA|NA|TRBV15
CATSRGGGPSYEQYF
TGTGCCACCAGCAGAGGGGGCGGACCCTCCTACGAGCAGTACTTC
>TRBJ2-3|TRBD2|NA|TRBV4-3
CASSPAGLAGVDTQYF
TGCGCCAGCAGCCCCGCCGGTCTAGCGGGAGTCGATACGCAGTATTTT
>TRBJ1-1|NA|once|TRBV6-1
CASSSFQGLYLEAFF
TGTGCCAGCAGTTCATTCCAGGGACTTTACCTTGAAGCTTTCTTT
>TRBJ2-3|TRBD2|NA|TRBV9
CASSVKAGAPDTQYF
TGTGCCAGCAGCGTAAAGGCGGGAGCCCCAGATACGCAGTATTTT
>TRBJ2-2|TRBD2|NA|TRBV18
CASSLLPPRDYNTGELFF
TGTGCCAGCTCCCTACTCCCCCCCCGGGACTACAACACCGGGGAGCTGTTTTTT
>TRBJ2-5|NA|NA|TRBV7-2
CASSLAETQYF
TGTGCCAGCAGCTTAGCTGAGACCCAGTACTTC
>TRBJ2-5|NA|NA|TRBV7-8
CASSTETAQETQYF
TGTGCCAGCAGCACGGAGACAGCACAAGAGACCCAGTACTTC
>TRBJ2-7|TRBD1|NA|TRBV5-6
CASSLGTGGSYEQYF
TGTGCCAGCAGCCTAGGGACAGGGGGGTCCTACGAGCAGTACTTC
>TRBJ2-5|TRBD1|NA|TRBV7-8
CASSLDRAGETQYF
TGTGCCAGCAGTTTGGACAGGGCTGGAGAGACCCAGTACTTC
>TRBJ1-2|NA|NA|TRBV4-2
CASSQERGLGYTF
TGTGCCAGCAGCCAAGAACGAGGGCTTGGCTACACCTTC
>TRBJ2-5|NA|NA|TRBV2
CASSAEQTQYF
TGTGCCAGCAGTGCCGAGCAGACCCAGTACTTC
>TRBJ1-5|NA|once|TRBV6-6
CASSGRGNQPQHF
TGTGCCAGCAGTGGTAGGGGTAATCAGCCCCAGCATTTT
>TRBJ2-7|NA|NA|TRBV15
CATSSSGLYEQYF
TGTGCCACCAGCAGTTCAGGACTCTACGAGCAGTACTTC
>TRBJ2-2|TRBD2|NA|TRBV15
CATSRDLGLAGELFF
TGTGCCACCAGCAGAGATCTGGGACTAGCGGGGGAGCTGTTTTTT
>TRBJ2-7|NA|NA|TRBV5-6
CASSLAGGSSYEQYF
TGTGCCAGCAGCTTGGCGGGGGGCAGCTCCTACGAGCAGTACTTC
>TRBJ2-7|NA|NA|TRBV6-1
CASSQGGGAYYEQYF
TGTGCCAGCAGCCAGGGAGGGGGCGCATACTACGAGCAGTACTTC
>TRBJ1-6|NA|once|TRBV4-1
CASSQAYSYNSPLHF
TGCGCCAGCAGCCAGGCCTACTCCTATAATTCACCCCTCCACTTT